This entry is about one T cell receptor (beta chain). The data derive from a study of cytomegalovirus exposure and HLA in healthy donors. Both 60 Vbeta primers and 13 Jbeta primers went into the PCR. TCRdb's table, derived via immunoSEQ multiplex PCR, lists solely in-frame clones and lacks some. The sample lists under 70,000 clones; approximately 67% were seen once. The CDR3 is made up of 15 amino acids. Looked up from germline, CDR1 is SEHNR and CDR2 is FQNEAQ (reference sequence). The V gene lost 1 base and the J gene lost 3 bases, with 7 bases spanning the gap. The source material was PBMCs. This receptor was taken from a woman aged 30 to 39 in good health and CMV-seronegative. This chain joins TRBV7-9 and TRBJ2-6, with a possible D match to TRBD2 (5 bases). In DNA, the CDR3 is TGTGCCAGCAGCTTAGGGACTTATGGGGCCAACGTCCTGACTTTC. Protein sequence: CASSLGTYGANVLTF.